This T cell receptor (beta chain) is from a study of blood T cell repertoires in COVID-19. Overall study: PBMCs, B-cell-depleted T cells, or T cells were the source of the cDNA or gDNA that made up the material.

The J segment lost 2 bases and the V segment lost 3 bases, leaving 3 bases of the junction unmatched. The germline gives CDR1 SEHNR, CDR2 FQNEAQ (reference sequence). This CDR3 contains 17 residues. Clinical histories supplied by participants themselves formed the basis of cohort assignment. A case of COVID-19 had been met by exposed participants within 2 weeks before study entry. Under the authors' procedure: Amplifying reference gene primers gave estimates of nucleated cell counts. Measured with immunoSEQ multiplex PCR; TCRdb has only the in-frame clones, and not every one. The D gene and trimming were derived from the DNA, and the V and J assignments and clone size from that table. This table holds a few hundred thousand clones, 85% to 90% found once.

The chain has TRBV7-9 and TRBJ2-3; 15 bases fit TRBD2. Sequencing used PBMCs or T cells enriched from blood (not recorded which). This TCR came from a woman between 45 and 60 years old who had been exposed to COVID-19. CDR3 in amino acids: CASSFGTSGGYTDTQYF. CDR3 sequence (DNA): TGTGCCAGCAGCTTCGGGACTAGCGGGGGGTACACAGATACGCAGTATTTT.